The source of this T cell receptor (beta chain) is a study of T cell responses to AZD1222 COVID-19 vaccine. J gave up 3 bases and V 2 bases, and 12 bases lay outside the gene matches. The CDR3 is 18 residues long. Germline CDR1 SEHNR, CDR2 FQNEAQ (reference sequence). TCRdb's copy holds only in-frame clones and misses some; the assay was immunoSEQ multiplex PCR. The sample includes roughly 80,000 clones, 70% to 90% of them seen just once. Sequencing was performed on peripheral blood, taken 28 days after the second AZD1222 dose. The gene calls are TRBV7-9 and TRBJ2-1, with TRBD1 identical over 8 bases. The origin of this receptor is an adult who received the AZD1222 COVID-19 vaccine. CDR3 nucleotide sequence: TGTGCCAGCAGCTTACGGGAAGCGACAGGGGCGTTCTACAATGAGCAGTTCTTC. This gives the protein CASSLREATGAFYNEQFF.